This entry features one T cell receptor (beta chain) sequence. This sample was included in a study of blood T cell repertoires in COVID-19. Study-level information: Acute and convalescent COVID-19 specimens originated in the United States, Italy and Spain. Sources were T cells, B-cell-depleted T cells, or PBMCs; the material itself was cDNA or gDNA.

In the original workflow: Estimates of nucleated cell counts were drawn from the amplification of reference gene primers. Libraries were prepared by immunoSEQ multiplex PCR; TCRdb keeps only in-frame clonotypes and omits some of them. Clone size and V and J calls were adopted from that table, with D and trimming inferred from the DNA. The data contain fewer than 80,000 clones, roughly 82% of them singletons. The germline V gene has CDR1 KGHSH and CDR2 LQKENI. Losses at the gene ends were 2 bases for V and 1 base for J; bases not matched to a gene: 3. The CDR3 totals 17 residues. The chain links TRBV18 to TRBJ1-3; 12 nucleotides align to TRBD1. The receptor was derived from a human donor in a cohort sampled during active COVID-19. Material: peripheral blood. CDR3 DNA: TGTGCCAGCTCACCATGGGGACAGGGGGCTTCTGGAAACACCATATATTTT. It specifies CASSPWGQGASGNTIYF.